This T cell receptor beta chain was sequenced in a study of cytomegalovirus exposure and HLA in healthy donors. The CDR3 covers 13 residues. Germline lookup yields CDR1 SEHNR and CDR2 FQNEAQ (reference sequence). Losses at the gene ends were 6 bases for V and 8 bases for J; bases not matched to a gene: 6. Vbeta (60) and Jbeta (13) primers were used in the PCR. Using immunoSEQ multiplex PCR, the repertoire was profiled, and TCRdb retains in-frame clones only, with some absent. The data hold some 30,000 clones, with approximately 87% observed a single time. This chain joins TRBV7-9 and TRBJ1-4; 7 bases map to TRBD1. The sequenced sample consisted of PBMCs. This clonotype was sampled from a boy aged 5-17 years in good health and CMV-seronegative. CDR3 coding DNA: TGTGCCAGCAGGCCAACAGGGGTCGAAAAACTGTTTTTT. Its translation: CASRPTGVEKLFF.